One sample yielded the 21 T cell receptor beta chains listed below, sequenced in a study of technical replicates of blood from a handful of donors. Some clones are missing from TCRdb's copy, which holds only in-frame ones; the method was immunoSEQ multiplex PCR. Among about 80,000 clones listed, around 94% were seen once. The sequencing input was T cells isolated from PBMCs. The receptor set was obtained from a human donor in good health.

The chain links TRBV10-2 to TRBJ2-1; weak D call: TRBD1 (6 bases). The CDR3 runs to 17 residues. V was clipped by 4 bases and J by 0 bases, with 16 bases between them. CDR1 WSHSY and CDR2 SAAADI come from the germline V gene. The CDR3 sequence: CASSGGHSFYSYNEQFF. DNA for the CDR3: TGCGCCAGCAGTGGGGGACATTCGTTTTACTCCTACAATGAGCAGTTCTTC.

This chain connects TRBV13 to TRBJ1-2, with 7 positions matching TRBD1. CDR3 size: 13 residues. Germline V CDR1 and CDR2: PRHDT, FYEKMQ (reference sequence). J gave up 3 bases and V 5 bases, and 3 bases lay outside the gene matches. This CDR3 reads CASSPGTDYGYTF. The CDR3 DNA reads TGTGCCAGCAGCCCCGGGACAGACTATGGCTACACCTTC.

J is TRBJ2-3 and V is TRBV18; no definite D call. CDR3 length equals 15 residues. Germline V gene sequence: CDR1 KGHSH, CDR2 LQKENI. The V end was cut by 2 bases, the J end by 2 bases, with 11 bases between. The CDR3: CASSPSQASTDTQYF. CDR3 DNA: TGTGCCAGCTCACCAAGCCAGGCCTCCACAGATACGCAGTATTTT. The whole variable domain, remainder taken from reference TRBV18 and TRBJ2-3, is NAGVMQNPRHLVRRRGQEARLRCSPMKGHSHVYWYRQLPEEGLKFMVYLQKENIIDESGMPKERFSAEFPKEGPSILRIQQVVRGDSAAYFCASSPSQASTDTQYFGPGTRLTVL.

The chain employs TRBV19 and TRBJ2-7; 8 bases are shared with TRBD1. Losses at the gene ends were 5 bases for V and 3 bases for J; bases not matched to a gene: 3. Looked up from germline, CDR1 is LNHDA and CDR2 is SQIVND (reference sequence). This CDR3 has 13 residues. The CDR3: CASSQGAVYEQYF. The CDR3 nucleotides are TGTGCCAGTAGTCAGGGGGCGGTCTACGAGCAGTACTTC.

The V and J genes are TRBV6-6 and TRBJ2-7; 12 nucleotides line up with TRBD2. The V gene end was trimmed by 6 bases and the J gene end by 2 bases; junction bases not matched to a gene: 8. CDR3 size: 16 residues. Germline CDR1 reads MNHNY; CDR2 reads SVGAGI (reference sequence). The CDR3 sequence is CASRPFLAGGTYEQYF. The CDR3 DNA sequence: TGTGCCAGCAGACCCTTCCTAGCGGGAGGGACCTACGAGCAGTACTTC.

This rearrangement joins TRBV28 to TRBJ2-7, with D tentatively TRBD2 (6 bases). CDR3 length: 15 residues. Germline CDR1 reads MDHEN; CDR2 reads SYDVKM. V was pared by 6 bases and J by 6 bases, with 21 bases between. Here the CDR3 reads CASRPSGGEVSEQYF. CDR3 sequence (DNA): TGTGCCAGCAGACCATCCGGCGGGGAGGTGTCCGAGCAGTACTTC.

The chain combines TRBV10-3 with TRBJ2-1, with 7 bases fitting TRBD2. The CDR3 covers 15 residues. CDR1 and CDR2 (germline): ENHRY, SYGVKD. V trimming: 3 bases; J trimming: 4 bases; junction bases outside the gene matches: 6. CDR3 amino acids: CAISEGSGLYNEQFF. The CDR3 DNA reads TGTGCCATCAGTGAAGGTAGCGGGCTATACAATGAGCAGTTCTTC.

The chain couples TRBV28 to TRBJ1-5, with D possibly TRBD1 on 6 matching bases. The CDR3 runs to 11 residues. Germline CDR1 MDHEN, CDR2 SYDVKM. Deletions cut 6 bases from V and 9 bases from J, with 9 bases between. The CDR3 spells CASRETGPQHF. The CDR3 region has the DNA TGTGCCAGCAGGGAGACAGGGCCCCAGCATTTT.

This sequence joins TRBV27 and TRBJ2-7; a possible D gene is TRBD1 (6 bases). From germline, CDR1 is MNHEY and CDR2 SMNVEV (reference sequence). The length of the CDR3 is 17 residues. The ends were cut back, 7 bases at V and 0 bases at J, with 22 bases in the middle. The CDR3 DNA sequence: TGTGCCAGCACCCAAACGGCCCGGGACAAAAGCTCCTACGAGCAGTACTTC. This translates into CASTQTARDKSSYEQYF.

The rearrangement joins TRBV25-1 to TRBJ1-1; TRBD1 is a possible D gene (6 bases). CDR3 length: 14 residues. Germline CDR1 reads MGHDK; CDR2 reads SYGVNS. Trimming pared 5 bases from V and 5 bases from J, leaving 15 bases between. CDR3 coding DNA: TGTGCCAGCAGTCGTGGCAGGGGATCTACTGAAGCTTTCTTT. The encoded protein is CASSRGRGSTEAFF.

The CDR3 spells CSLQGSYNEQFF. In DNA, the CDR3 is TGCAGCCTTCAGGGGTCTTACAATGAGCAGTTCTTC. The rearrangement links TRBV29-1 to TRBJ2-1; D possibly corresponds to TRBD1 (6 bases). CDR3 length: 12 amino acids. The germline CDR1 and CDR2 sequences are SQVTM and ANQGSEA. V dropped 8 bases and J dropped 4 bases, with 12 bases sitting between them.

The chain combines TRBV29-1 with TRBJ1-2, with D unresolved. Per germline, CDR1 SQVTM and CDR2 ANQGSEA. V was shortened by 1 base and J by 7 bases, with 13 bases between the two germline ends. The CDR3 totals 13 residues. DNA of the CDR3: TGCAGCGTTGAAGTCGATGGTTTCGGTGGCTACACCTTC. This codes for CSVEVDGFGGYTF.

The chain combines TRBV27 with TRBJ2-1; 9 nucleotides agree with TRBD2. Germline CDR1 and CDR2: MNHEY and SMNVEV (reference sequence). This CDR3 contains 14 residues. Trimming at V came to 4 bases and at J to 6 bases, leaving 4 bases not matched to a gene. CDR3 loop: CASSYGLAPNEQFF. The CDR3, as DNA: TGTGCCAGCAGTTACGGACTAGCGCCCAATGAGCAGTTCTTC.

This clone was counted between two and nine times. This chain uses TRBV5-1 with TRBJ2-7; possible D gene TRBD1, 5 bases. Germline CDR1 reads SGHRS; CDR2 reads YFSETQ. The CDR3 extends over 13 amino acids. Trimming removed 0 bases from V and 3 bases from J, with 7 bases in between. In nucleotides, the CDR3 is TGCGCCAGCAGCTTGGAGGGGATCTACGAGCAGTACTTC. This translates into CASSLEGIYEQYF.

The chain has TRBV5-4 and TRBJ2-3, with 8 bases matching TRBD2. Germline trimming cut 1 base from V and 4 bases from J; bases unmatched to any gene: 2. In germline, CDR1 is SGHNT, CDR2 YYREEE (reference sequence). The CDR3 runs 14 residues. The CDR3 here is CASSLREGPDTQYF. CDR3 bases: TGTGCCAGCAGCTTGCGGGAGGGACCAGATACGCAGTATTTT.

V gene TRBV5-6 combines with J gene TRBJ1-3; D unclear. The CDR3 spans 18 residues. CDR1 is SGHDT, CDR2 YYEEEE, per germline. The V gene lost 0 bases and the J gene lost 0 bases, with 16 bases spanning the gap. CDR3 sequence: CASSLVVPLTASGNTIYF. For the CDR3, the DNA is TGTGCCAGCAGCTTGGTTGTCCCACTTACAGCCTCTGGAAACACCATATATTTT.

This clone has just one count. CDR3 nucleotides: TGTGCCATAAAGACTAGCGGGAGTAAAGAGACCCAGTACTTC. Amino acids: CAIKTSGSKETQYF. The chain joins TRBV10-3 to TRBJ2-5, with TRBD2 matching 12 bases. Germline values: CDR1 ENHRY, CDR2 SYGVKD. The CDR3 loop spans 14 amino acids. V trimming: 9 bases; J trimming: 3 bases; junction bases outside the gene matches: 5.

This clone came up once. V usage is TRBV5-4 and J usage is TRBJ2-3, with 12 bases matching TRBD2. CDR3 length: 15 amino acids. The ends lost 4 bases at V and 3 bases at J; junction bases unmatched: 3. Germline-derived CDR1 and CDR2 are SGHNT and YYREEE (reference sequence). CDR3 bases: TGTGCCAGCAGCAAGACTAGCGGGAGTACAGATACGCAGTATTTT. This sequence encodes CASSKTSGSTDTQYF.

The chain is built from TRBV18 and TRBJ2-3, with D perhaps TRBD2 (7 bases). Trimming took off 6 bases at V and 2 bases at J, with 18 bases between the two ends. Germline V CDR1 and CDR2: KGHSH, LQKENI. This CDR3 is 16 amino acids long. CDR3 sequence (DNA): TGTGCCAGCTCTCCCCCCGAGGGGGGGAACACAGATACGCAGTATTTT. This gives the protein CASSPPEGGNTDTQYF.

The chain combines TRBV27 with TRBJ2-7, with 13 bases identical to TRBD2. The CDR3 is made up of 16 amino acids. CDR1 MNHEY and CDR2 SMNVEV come from the germline V gene (reference sequence). The V gene end was trimmed by 3 bases and the J gene end by 4 bases; junction bases not matched to a gene: 6. The CDR3 region is CASSFLGLAGDYEQYF. CDR3 nucleotides: TGTGCCAGCAGTTTTCTAGGACTAGCGGGAGATTACGAGCAGTACTTC.

The gene calls are TRBV30 and TRBJ1-5; 8 bases agree with TRBD1. Germline V gene sequence: CDR1 GTSNPN, CDR2 SVGIG (reference sequence). The trim removed 6 bases at V and 4 bases at J, leaving 8 bases unmatched. The CDR3 extends over 14 amino acids. This CDR3 reads CACSMGQENQPQHF. In nucleotides, the CDR3 is TGTGCCTGTTCTATGGGACAGGAGAATCAGCCCCAGCATTTT.